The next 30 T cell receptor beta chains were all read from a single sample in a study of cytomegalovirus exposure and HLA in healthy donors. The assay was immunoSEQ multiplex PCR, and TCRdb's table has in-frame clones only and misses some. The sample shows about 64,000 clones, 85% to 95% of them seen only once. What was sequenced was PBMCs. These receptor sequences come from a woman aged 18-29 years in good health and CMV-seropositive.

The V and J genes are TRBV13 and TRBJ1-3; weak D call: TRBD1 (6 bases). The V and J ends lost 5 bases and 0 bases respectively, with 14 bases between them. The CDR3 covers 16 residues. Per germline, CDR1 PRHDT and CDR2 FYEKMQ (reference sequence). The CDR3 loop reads CASSTPGHGSGNTIYF. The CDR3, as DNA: TGTGCCAGCAGCACGCCGGGACACGGCTCTGGAAACACCATATATTTT.

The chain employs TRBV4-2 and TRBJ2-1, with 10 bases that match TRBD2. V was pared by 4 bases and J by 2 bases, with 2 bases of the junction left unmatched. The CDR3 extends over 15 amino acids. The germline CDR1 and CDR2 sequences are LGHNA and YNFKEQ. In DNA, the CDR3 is TGTGCCAGCAGCCCAGGACTAGCGGCCTACAATGAGCAGTTCTTC. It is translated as CASSPGLAAYNEQFF.

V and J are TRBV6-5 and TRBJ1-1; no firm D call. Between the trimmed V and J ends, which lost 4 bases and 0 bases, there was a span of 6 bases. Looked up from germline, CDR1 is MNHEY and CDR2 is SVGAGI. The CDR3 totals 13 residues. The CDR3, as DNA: TGTGCCAGCAGTTTACAGATGAACACTGAAGCTTTCTTT. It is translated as CASSLQMNTEAFF.

The CDR3 loop is CASSIPRTPDRGGYTF. CDR3 DNA sequence: TGTGCCAGTAGTATACCCCGTACCCCGGACAGGGGGGGCTACACCTTC. The gene calls are TRBV19 and TRBJ1-2, with 10 positions matching TRBD1. Germline assignment: CDR1 LNHDA and CDR2 SQIVND (reference sequence). This CDR3 is built from 16 residues. V shed 2 bases, J shed 8 bases, and the junction held 11 bases outside the gene matches.

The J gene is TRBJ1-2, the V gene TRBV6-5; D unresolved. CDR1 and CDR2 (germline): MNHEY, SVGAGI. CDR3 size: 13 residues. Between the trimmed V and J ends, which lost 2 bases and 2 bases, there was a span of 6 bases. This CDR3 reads CASSYLSNYGYTF. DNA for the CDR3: TGTGCCAGCAGTTACCTGTCGAACTATGGCTACACCTTC.

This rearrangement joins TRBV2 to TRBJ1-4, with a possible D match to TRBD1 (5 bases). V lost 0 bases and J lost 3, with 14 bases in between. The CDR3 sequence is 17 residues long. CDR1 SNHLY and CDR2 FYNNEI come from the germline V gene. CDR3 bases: TGTGCCAGCAGTGAAGCGCCGGGGGAGGAATCTAATGAAAAACTGTTTTTT. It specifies CASSEAPGEESNEKLFF.

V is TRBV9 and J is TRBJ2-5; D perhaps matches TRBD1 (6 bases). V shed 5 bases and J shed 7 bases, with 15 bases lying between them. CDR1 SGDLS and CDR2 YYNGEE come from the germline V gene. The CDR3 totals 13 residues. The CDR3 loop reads CASSFRIGGTQYF. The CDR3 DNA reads TGTGCCAGCAGTTTCAGGATAGGGGGGACCCAGTACTTC.

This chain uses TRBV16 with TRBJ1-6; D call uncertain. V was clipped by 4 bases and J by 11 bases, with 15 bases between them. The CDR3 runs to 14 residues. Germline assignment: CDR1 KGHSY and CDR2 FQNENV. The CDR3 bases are TGTGCCAGCAGCCTTCCGGACTTGGGAGCACCCCTCCACTTT. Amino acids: CASSLPDLGAPLHF.

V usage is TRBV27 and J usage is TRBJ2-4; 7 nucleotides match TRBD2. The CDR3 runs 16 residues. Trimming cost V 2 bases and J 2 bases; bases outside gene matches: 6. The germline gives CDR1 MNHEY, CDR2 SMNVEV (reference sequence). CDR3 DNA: TGTGCCAGCAGTTTAAGAGCGGGGATCACCAAAAACATTCAGTACTTC. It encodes CASSLRAGITKNIQYF.

Here the CDR3 reads CASSEGSPADTQYF. The CDR3, as DNA: TGTGCCAGCAGTGAGGGGAGCCCCGCAGATACGCAGTATTTT. The rearrangement links TRBV2 to TRBJ2-3, with a possible D match to TRBD2 (5 bases). This CDR3 contains 14 residues. Trimming pared 3 bases from V and 4 bases from J, leaving 11 bases between. Germline V CDR1 and CDR2: SNHLY, FYNNEI.

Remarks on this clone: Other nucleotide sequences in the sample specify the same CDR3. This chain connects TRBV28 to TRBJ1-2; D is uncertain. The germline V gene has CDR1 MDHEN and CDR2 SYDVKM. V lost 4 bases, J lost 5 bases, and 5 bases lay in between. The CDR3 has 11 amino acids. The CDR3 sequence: CASSSSYGYTF. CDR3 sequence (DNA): TGTGCCAGCAGTTCCTCGTATGGCTACACCTTC.

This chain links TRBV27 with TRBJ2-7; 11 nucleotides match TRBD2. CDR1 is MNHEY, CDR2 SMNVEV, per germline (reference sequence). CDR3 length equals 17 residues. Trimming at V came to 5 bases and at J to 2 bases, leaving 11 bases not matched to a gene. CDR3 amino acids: CASSLLTTSGKTYEQYF. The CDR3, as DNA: TGTGCCAGCAGTCTACTCACGACTAGCGGGAAAACCTACGAGCAGTACTTC.

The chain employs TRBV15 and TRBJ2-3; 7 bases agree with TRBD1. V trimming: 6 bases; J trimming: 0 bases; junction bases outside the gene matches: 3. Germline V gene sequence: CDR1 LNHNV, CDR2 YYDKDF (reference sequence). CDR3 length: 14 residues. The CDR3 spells CATSPGQSTDTQYF. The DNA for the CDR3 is TGTGCCACCAGTCCGGGACAGAGCACAGATACGCAGTATTTT.

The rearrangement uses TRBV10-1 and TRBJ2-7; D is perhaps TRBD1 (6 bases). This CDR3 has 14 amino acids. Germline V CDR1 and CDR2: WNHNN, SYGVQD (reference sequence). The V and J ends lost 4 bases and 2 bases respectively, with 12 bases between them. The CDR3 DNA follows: TGCGCCAGCAGTGGTGCGGACAGACCCTACGAGCAGTACTTC. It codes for CASSGADRPYEQYF.

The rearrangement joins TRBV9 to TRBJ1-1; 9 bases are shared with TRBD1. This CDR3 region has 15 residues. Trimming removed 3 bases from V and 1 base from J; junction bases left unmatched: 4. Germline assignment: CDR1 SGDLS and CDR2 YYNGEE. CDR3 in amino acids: CASSDTTGGNTEAFF. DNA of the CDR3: TGTGCCAGCAGCGATACGACAGGGGGGAACACTGAAGCTTTCTTT.

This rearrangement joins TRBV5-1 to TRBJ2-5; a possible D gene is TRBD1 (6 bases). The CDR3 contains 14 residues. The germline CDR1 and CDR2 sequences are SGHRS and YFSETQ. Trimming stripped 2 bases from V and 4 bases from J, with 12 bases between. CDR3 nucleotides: TGCGCCAGCAGCTTTAACCGGGACACAGAGACCCAGTACTTC. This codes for CASSFNRDTETQYF. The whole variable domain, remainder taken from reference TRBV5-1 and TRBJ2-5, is KAGVTQTPRYLIKTRGQQVTLSCSPISGHRSVSWYQQTPGQGLQFLFEYFSETQRNKGNFPGRFSGRQFSNSRSEMNVSTLELGDSALYLCASSFNRDTETQYFGPGTRLLVL.

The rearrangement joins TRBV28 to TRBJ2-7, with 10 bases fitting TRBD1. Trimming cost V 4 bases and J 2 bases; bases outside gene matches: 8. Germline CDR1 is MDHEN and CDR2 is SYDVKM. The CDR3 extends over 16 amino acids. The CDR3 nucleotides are TGTGCCAGCAGTTCCGCGGGACAGGGGAGCCCCTACGAGCAGTACTTC. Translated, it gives CASSSAGQGSPYEQYF.

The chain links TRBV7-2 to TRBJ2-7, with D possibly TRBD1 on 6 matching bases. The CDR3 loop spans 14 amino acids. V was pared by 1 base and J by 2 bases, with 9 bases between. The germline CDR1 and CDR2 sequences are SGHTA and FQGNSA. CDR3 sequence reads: CASSLGRTAYEQYF. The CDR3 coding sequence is TGTGCCAGCAGCTTAGGGAGGACAGCCTACGAGCAGTACTTC.

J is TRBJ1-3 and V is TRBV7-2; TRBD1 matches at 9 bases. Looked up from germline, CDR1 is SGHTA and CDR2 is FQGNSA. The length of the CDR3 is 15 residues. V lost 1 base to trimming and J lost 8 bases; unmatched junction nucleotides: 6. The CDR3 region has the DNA TGTGCCAGCAGCTTAGACCACAGGGGGCTGCACACCATATATTTT. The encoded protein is CASSLDHRGLHTIYF.

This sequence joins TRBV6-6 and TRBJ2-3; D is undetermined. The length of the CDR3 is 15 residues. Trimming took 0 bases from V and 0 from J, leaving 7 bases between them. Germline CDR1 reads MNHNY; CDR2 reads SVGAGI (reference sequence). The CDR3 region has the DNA TGTGCCAGCAGTTACTCGATAGAAAGCACAGATACGCAGTATTTT. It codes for CASSYSIESTDTQYF.

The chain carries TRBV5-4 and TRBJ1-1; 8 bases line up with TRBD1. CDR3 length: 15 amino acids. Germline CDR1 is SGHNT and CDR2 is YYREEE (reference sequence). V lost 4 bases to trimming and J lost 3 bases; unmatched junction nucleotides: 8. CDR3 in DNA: TGTGCCAGCAGCCTCAGGGGGCAGGGTTACACTGAAGCTTTCTTT. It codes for CASSLRGQGYTEAFF.

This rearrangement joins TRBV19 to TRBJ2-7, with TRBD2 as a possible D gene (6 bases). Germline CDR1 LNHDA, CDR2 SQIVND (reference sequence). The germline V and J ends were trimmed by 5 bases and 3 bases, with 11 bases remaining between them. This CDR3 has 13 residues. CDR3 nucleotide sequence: TGTGCCAGTAGTCGGAGGGAGTACTACGAGCAGTACTTC. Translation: CASSRREYYEQYF.

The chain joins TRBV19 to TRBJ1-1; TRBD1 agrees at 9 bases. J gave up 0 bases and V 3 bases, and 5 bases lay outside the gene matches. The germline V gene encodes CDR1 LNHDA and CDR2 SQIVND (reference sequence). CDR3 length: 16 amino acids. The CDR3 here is CASSIGTGYMNTEAFF. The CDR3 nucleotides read TGTGCCAGTAGTATTGGGACAGGGTACATGAACACTGAAGCTTTCTTT.

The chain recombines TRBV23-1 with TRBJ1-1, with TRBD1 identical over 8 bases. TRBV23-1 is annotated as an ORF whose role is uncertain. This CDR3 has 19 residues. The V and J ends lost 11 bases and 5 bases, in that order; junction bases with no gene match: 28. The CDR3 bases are TGCGCCGGGTCACTAGGAGGGGACAGGCCTGTCTCGTGGGGAACTGAAGCTTTCTTT. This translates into CAGSLGGDRPVSWGTEAFF.

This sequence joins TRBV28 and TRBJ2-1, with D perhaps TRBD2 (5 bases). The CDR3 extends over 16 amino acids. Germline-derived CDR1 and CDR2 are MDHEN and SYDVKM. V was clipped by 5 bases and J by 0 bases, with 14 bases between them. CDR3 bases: TGTGCCAGCAGTGCTTCCGGACTGAGCTCCTACAATGAGCAGTTCTTC. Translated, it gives CASSASGLSSYNEQFF.

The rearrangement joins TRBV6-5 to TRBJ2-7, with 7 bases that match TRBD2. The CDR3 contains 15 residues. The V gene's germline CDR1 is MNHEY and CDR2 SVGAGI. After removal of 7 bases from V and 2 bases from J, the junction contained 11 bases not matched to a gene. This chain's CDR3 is CASTQRPSGPYEQYF. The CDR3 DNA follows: TGTGCCAGCACTCAGAGGCCTAGCGGACCCTACGAGCAGTACTTC.

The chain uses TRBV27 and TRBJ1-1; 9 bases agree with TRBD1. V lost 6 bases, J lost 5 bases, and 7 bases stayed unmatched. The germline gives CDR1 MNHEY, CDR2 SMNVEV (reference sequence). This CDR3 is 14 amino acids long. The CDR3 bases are TGTGCCAGCAGGACCGGGACAGGGAGGACTGAAGCTTTCTTT. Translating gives CASRTGTGRTEAFF.

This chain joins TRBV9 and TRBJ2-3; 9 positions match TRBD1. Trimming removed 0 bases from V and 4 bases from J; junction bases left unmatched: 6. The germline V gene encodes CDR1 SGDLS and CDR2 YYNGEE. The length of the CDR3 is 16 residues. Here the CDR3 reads CASSVVTGGTADTQYF. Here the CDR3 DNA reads TGTGCCAGCAGCGTAGTAACAGGGGGCACCGCAGATACGCAGTATTTT.

Here the CDR3 reads CASSYSTRGYGYTF. In nucleotides, the CDR3 is TGCGCCAGCAGCTACTCCACGCGGGGCTATGGCTACACCTTC. V is TRBV5-1 and J is TRBJ1-2; D remains ambiguous. Trimming took off 3 bases at V and 4 bases at J, with 13 bases between the two ends. The CDR3 has 14 residues. From germline, CDR1 is SGHRS and CDR2 YFSETQ.

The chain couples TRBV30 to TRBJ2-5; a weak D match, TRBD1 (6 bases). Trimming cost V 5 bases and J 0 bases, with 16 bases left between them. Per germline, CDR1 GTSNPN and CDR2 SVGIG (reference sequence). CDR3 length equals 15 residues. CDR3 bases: TGTGCCTGGCGGTCAGGGGTTGCGTACCAAGAGACCCAGTACTTC. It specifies CAWRSGVAYQETQYF.